A single T cell receptor (beta chain) is shown here with its context. The antigen it binds to is not known. Base qualities are not at hand, and no much larger clone is one base apart. Single viable CD3+CD4+CD8-CD45RO+ cells were sorted as memory CD4+ T cells on a FACSAria II. CMV serostatus was determined using a Roche Elecsys assay that detects serum IgG against CMV pp150, pp28, p38 and p52. Following thawing, total CD4+ T cells were enriched through positive selection using CD4 magnetic microbeads. The samples came from a separate study whose specific focus was interrogating the CD4+ T cell memory repertoire. Peripheral blood mononuclear cells were isolated and cryopreserved according to standard operating procedures, and serum was stored at -80 degrees C. The staining relied on CD3-PerCP (BW264/56), CD4-APC (RPA-T4), CD45RO-PE (UCHT1) and CD8-Pacific Orange (3B5) antibodies, and Sytox blue was used to exclude non-viable cells.

Genomic DNA was extracted from sorted cells with the Quick-DNA Microprep Kit. TCRbeta DNA was amplified with the immunoSEQ hsTCRbeta kit following the manufacturer's protocol. TCRbeta libraries were sequenced on an Illumina MiSeq instrument. Turning to the authors' computational methods: After out-of-frame sequences were removed, around 2,200,000 distinct TCRbeta sequences remained, averaging about 67,000 per individual. Two values were used to score each individual: the count of roughly 150 previously reported CMV-associated TCRbeta sequences and the total count of productive distinct TCRbeta sequences. A beta-binomial model was reimplemented in Python, and random forests from scikit-learn, run with default parameters, were trained on data from the US cohort. On the Belgian cohort, classifier performance was reported as the median AUC, along with percentile confidence intervals, across 10,000 bootstrap iterations. Held by TCRdb, this immuneACCESS table contains in-frame sequences only and omits some clones. Under half of the omission traces to an unresolved V gene where checked; the cause of the rest is unknown. Clone size and the V and J calls come from that table; the DNA yielded D and trimming. The sample table lists roughly 84,000 clones, approximately 80% of them with a count of one. Jointly, the top ten make up around 0.78% of the sample.

This sample stems from a study of memory CD4+ T cells and cytomegalovirus serostatus (dated by TCRdb to between 2019 and 2020). For the study in its entirety: The cohort included roughly 35 healthy adults from Belgium, of whom 9 were CMV seropositive and approximately 24 were CMV seronegative. CD4+ memory TCRbeta repertoires of a Belgian cohort with known cytomegalovirus serostatus were sequenced in order to replicate a published TCR-based CMV serostatus classifier.

Findings and caveats that apply to the study as a whole: Only CD4+CD45RO+ memory cells were sequenced, unlike the original study, which covered naive and memory CD4+ and CD8+ populations. For CMV serostatus prediction, a median bootstrapped AUC of about 0.94 was reached with the original framework, and a median bootstrapped AUC of approximately 0.89 was reached with a US-trained random forest. A median bootstrapped AUC of 0.95 with a 95% CI of 0.76-1.00 was achieved on the Belgian cohort by the original-framework classifier. Of 164 previously reported CMV-associated TCRbeta sequences, approximately 64 appeared in the CD4+ memory repertoires, each in one to five individuals. The results were read as suggesting that the CMV-associated TCR signature is, for the most part, present in the CD4+ memory repertoire.

This TCR was recovered from an adult in good health and CMV-seronegative. Sample: memory CD4+ T cells from blood.

The CDR3 corresponds to CASSLESSGGHEQYF. The nucleotides are TGTGCCAGCAGCTTAGAGTCTAGCGGGGGCCACGAGCAGTACTTC. The rearrangement joined TRBV7-2 to TRBJ2-7; 10 central nucleotides agree with TRBD2. The CDR3 starts with the cysteine, ends with the phenylalanine, and has 15 residues. Here the CDR3 DNA is all that survives: 45 bases in frame from base 1. The germline V end is reduced by 1 base and the J end by 5 bases; junction bases left unmatched: 5. The germline V gene encodes CDR1 SGHTA and CDR2 FQGNSA.